The clone carrying this T cell receptor (beta chain) occurred once. Its specificity is unknown. The data originate from a study of OX40 agonist ivuxolimab in advanced cancers. Study-wide context: Partial responses were recorded for three patients, including one with hepatocellular carcinoma and two with cutaneous melanoma. Study observations and caveats: What antigens the expanded peripheral T cells recognized was never established. Patients who responded partially at 0.1-3.0 mg/kg showed clonal expansion ranking among the lowest.

Systemic immunosuppression or autoimmune disease history was grounds to exclude patients. The CDR3 covers 16 residues. The germline gives CDR1 SGHDT, CDR2 YYEEEE. Trimming took 4 bases from V and 3 from J, leaving 17 bases between them. Clones were sequenced by immunoSEQ multiplex PCR, and TCRdb holds only the in-frame ones, with some missing. The table has about 95,000 clones, about 88% seen once. This clonotype originated in an adult with an advanced solid tumor such as melanoma, head and neck, liver or kidney cancer. Material: CD4+ or CD8+ T cells sorted from blood, obtained in a trial of the OX40 agonist ivuxolimab. J is TRBJ1-5 and V is TRBV5-6, with a possible D match to TRBD1 (5 bases). Here the CDR3 DNA reads TGTGCCAGCAGCCCCAGAGCCCAGGGATTCAATCAGCCCCAGCATTTT. Translation gives CASSPRAQGFNQPQHF.